These 28 T cell receptor beta chains were all obtained from the same sample, sequenced in a study of early T cells in non-severe SARS-CoV-2 infection. TCRdb re-called the 5' RACE reads through MiXCR, storing one row per CDR3 protein. This table has tens of thousands of distinct CDR3 sequences, less than 11% appearing once. Sequencing used whole blood. The source is an adult who was a healthcare worker with PCR-confirmed SARS-CoV-2 infection or an uninfected control (not recorded which).

This clonotype was observed at least ten times. The V gene is TRBV9, the J gene TRBJ2-5; D possibly uses TRBD1 or TRBD2 (6 bases each). In germline, CDR1 is SGDLS, CDR2 YYNGEE. This CDR3 is 15 amino acids long. V was trimmed by 6 bases and J by 5 bases, leaving 20 bases between them. The CDR3 region has the DNA TGTGCCAGCACCCAAAAGGGGGGTTTTGCGGAGACCCAGTACTTC. Its translation: CASTQKGGFAETQYF.

The table lists this clonotype with many counts. The CDR3 region has the DNA TGTGCCAGCACCAAGGGGGTAGAGCTCTATGGCTACACCTTC. This translates into CASTKGVELYGYTF. The chain employs TRBV5-6 and TRBJ1-2; the D gene is possibly TRBD1 (6 bases). Germline V gene lookup returns CDR1 SGHDT and CDR2 YYEEEE. The CDR3 sequence is 14 residues long. Deletions cut 6 bases from V and 4 bases from J, with 16 bases between.

The table lists this clonotype with a few counts. The chain uses TRBV5-1 and TRBJ2-5, with 7 bases aligning to TRBD2. This CDR3 comprises 13 residues. From germline, CDR1 is SGHRS and CDR2 YFSETQ. V was pared by 4 bases and J by 5 bases, with 5 bases of the junction left unmatched. The CDR3 region is CASSRGSLETQYF. As DNA, the CDR3 is TGCGCCAGCAGCCGCGGGAGTTTGGAGACCCAGTACTTC.

This clonotype was observed many times. CDR3 in DNA: TGTGCCACGCCTAAAACTAGCGGTGACACCGGGGAGCTGTTTTTT. Protein sequence: CATPKTSGDTGELFF. The chain carries TRBV10-3 and TRBJ2-2; 8 bases are a match to TRBD2. Trimming took 10 bases from V and 3 from J; bases not matched to a gene: 10. The CDR3 length is 15 residues. CDR1 and CDR2 (germline): ENHRY, SYGVKD.

This clonotype was seen many times. The rearrangement links TRBV7-9 to TRBJ2-2; weak D call: TRBD2 (6 bases). This CDR3 contains 16 residues. CDR1 is SEHNR and CDR2 is FQNEAQ in the germline V gene (reference sequence). V lost 1 base to trimming and J lost 3 bases, with 12 bases between them. As DNA, the CDR3 is TGTGCCAGCAGCTTAGAGCTAGCGATCTACACCGGGGAGCTGTTTTTT. Translating gives CASSLELAIYTGELFF. The variable domain in full, completed from reference TRBV7-9 and TRBJ2-2, reads DTGVSQNPRHKITKRGQNVTFRCDPISEHNRLYWYRQTLGQGPEFLTYFQNEAQLEKSRLLSDRFSAERPKGSFSTLEIQRTEQGDSAMYLCASSLELAIYTGELFFGEGSRLTVL.

The table lists this clonotype with many counts. The chain uses TRBV7-8 and TRBJ2-1; the match to TRBD1 covers 8 bases. V gave up 3 bases and J gave up 3 bases; unmatched junction bases: 4. Germline values: CDR1 SGHVS, CDR2 FQNEAQ. CDR3 length: 15 residues. CDR3: CASSFRQGHYNEQFF. In DNA, the CDR3 is TGTGCCAGCAGCTTTCGACAGGGGCACTACAATGAGCAGTTCTTC.

In its sample, this clonotype was seen many times. This chain connects TRBV29-1 to TRBJ1-1, with D unresolved. The CDR3 consists of 9 residues. V shed 4 bases and J shed 6 bases, with 3 bases lying between them. The germline gives CDR1 SQVTM, CDR2 ANQGSEA. The CDR3 DNA follows: TGCAGCGTTGTCCCTGAAGCTTTCTTT. Protein: CSVVPEAFF.

This clonotype occurred a few times. V is TRBV11-3 and J is TRBJ1-1, with no clear D. CDR1 SGHNT and CDR2 YENEEA come from the germline V gene. The CDR3 loop spans 13 amino acids. Trimming pared 8 bases from V and 1 base from J, leaving 11 bases between. Here the CDR3 DNA reads TGTGCCAGCCAAAGGCTGTGGAACACTGAAGCTTTCTTT. Translating it yields CASQRLWNTEAFF.

This clonotype has only a few counts. V and J are TRBV7-8 and TRBJ1-2; a possible D gene is TRBD1 (5 bases). There are 13 residues in the CDR3. The V gene's germline CDR1 is SGHVS and CDR2 FQNEAQ. V was clipped by 3 bases and J by 2 bases, with 7 bases between them. The CDR3 loop is CASSFQGNYGYTF. The CDR3 bases are TGTGCCAGCAGCTTCCAGGGAAACTATGGCTACACCTTC.

V is TRBV10-2 and J is TRBJ2-7; D is ambiguous. Per the germline V gene, CDR1 is WSHSY and CDR2 is SAAADI. V gave up 4 bases and J gave up 7 bases, with 14 bases separating them. This CDR3 has 13 amino acids. This CDR3 reads CASSVNPAREQYF. The CDR3 DNA is TGCGCCAGCAGTGTAAACCCGGCGAGGGAGCAGTACTTC.

This clonotype was observed a few times. The rearrangement uses TRBV11-3 and TRBJ1-5; possible D gene TRBD1, 5 bases. Trimming took off 3 bases at V and 9 bases at J, with 15 bases between the two ends. CDR3 length: 14 residues. Germline V gene lookup returns CDR1 SGHNT and CDR2 YENEEA. The chain's CDR3 is CASSFGGKGAPQHF. The CDR3 nucleotides are TGTGCCAGCAGCTTTGGGGGAAAAGGGGCGCCCCAGCATTTT.

This clonotype appeared a few times. This rearrangement joins TRBV27 to TRBJ2-5, with D perhaps matching TRBD1 (6 bases). The CDR3 loop spans 14 amino acids. The V gene's germline CDR1 is MNHEY and CDR2 SMNVEV (reference sequence). Trimming removed 7 bases from V and 2 bases from J, with 14 bases in between. In DNA, the CDR3 is TGTGCCAGCATGAGGCAGGGGTGGCAAGAGACCCAGTACTTC. It yields the protein CASMRQGWQETQYF.

The rearrangement links TRBV5-6 to TRBJ2-5; TRBD1 matches at 9 bases. Trimming cost V 4 bases and J 5 bases; bases outside gene matches: 9. Germline loops: CDR1 SGHDT, CDR2 YYEEEE. The CDR3 consists of 15 residues. CDR3: CASSKTGQGRETQYF. The CDR3 coding sequence is TGTGCCAGCAGCAAGACGGGACAGGGAAGGGAGACCCAGTACTTC.

The sample holds a few counts of this clonotype. CDR3 DNA sequence: TGTGCCAGCACCTTATCAGGAGCTAGCACAGATACGCAGTATTTT. Protein sequence: CASTLSGASTDTQYF. The V gene is TRBV12-3 or TRBV12-4, the J gene TRBJ2-3; D not certain. This CDR3 is 15 amino acids long. The V end lost 7 bases, the J end lost 0 bases, and 14 bases lay between the germline ends.

This clonotype came up many times. The V call is TRBV20-1, the J call TRBJ2-3, with a possible D match to TRBD1 (6 bases). The CDR3 has 16 amino acids. Germline values: CDR1 DFQATT, CDR2 SNEGSKA (reference sequence). V was cut by 0 bases and J by 2 bases, with 15 bases left in between. The CDR3 DNA reads as TGCAGTGCTAGAGATAACAGGGCAGGGTTCACAGATACGCAGTATTTT. Amino acid sequence: CSARDNRAGFTDTQYF.

The chain recombines TRBV20-1 with TRBJ1-2; D gene ambiguous. CDR1 and CDR2 from the germline V gene are DFQATT and SNEGSKA (reference sequence). The length of the CDR3 is 12 residues. Trimming cost V 3 bases and J 4 bases, with 9 bases left between them. CDR3 residues: CSASGSPYGYTF. CDR3 DNA sequence: TGCAGTGCTAGCGGATCGCCCTATGGCTACACCTTC.

This clonotype was seen many times. The V call is TRBV20-1, the J call TRBJ2-5, with 7 bases fitting TRBD1. This CDR3 is 13 amino acids long. Germline values: CDR1 DFQATT, CDR2 SNEGSKA (reference sequence). V trimming: 3 bases; J trimming: 1 base; junction bases outside the gene matches: 2. In DNA form, the CDR3 reads TGCAGTGCTAGCGGGGACAGCCAAGAGACCCAGTACTTC. This codes for CSASGDSQETQYF.

This clonotype has just one count. The junction and the germline gene differ at one end; a read error may be behind it. This sequence joins TRBV10-3 and TRBJ1-3, with D hard to call. The germline gives CDR1 ENHRY, CDR2 SYGVKD. The CDR3 extends over 17 amino acids. CDR3 sequence (DNA): TGTACCATCAGCCGTTGGACGGGCACTAGCTCTGGAAACACCATATATTTT. Its translation is CTISRWTGTSSGNTIYF.

This clonotype occurred a few times. This chain joins TRBV5-1 and TRBJ2-7; D is possibly TRBD1 (6 bases). Germline V gene lookup returns CDR1 SGHRS and CDR2 YFSETQ. Between the trimmed V and J ends, which lost 4 bases and 4 bases, there was a span of 15 bases. The CDR3 is made up of 14 amino acids. The CDR3 loop reads CASSEPGTNYEQYF. In DNA, the CDR3 is TGCGCCAGCAGCGAACCCGGGACAAATTACGAGCAGTACTTC.

This clonotype appeared many times. The chain recombines TRBV11-2 with TRBJ2-1; D perhaps matches TRBD2 (6 bases). Germline CDR1 reads SGHAT; CDR2 reads FQNNGV. The V end was cut by 2 bases, the J end by 2 bases, with 16 bases between. There are 17 residues in the CDR3. The CDR3 DNA sequence: TGTGCCAGCAGCTTATGGGGTCCAGCGGGCCCCTACAATGAGCAGTTCTTC. As protein: CASSLWGPAGPYNEQFF.

The V call is TRBV11-3, the J call TRBJ1-3; D remains ambiguous. In germline, CDR1 is SGHNT, CDR2 YENEEA. The V gene lost 3 bases and the J gene lost 8 bases, with 23 bases spanning the gap. There are 17 residues in the CDR3. CDR3 loop: CASSFLRASKWWDTIYF. CDR3 in DNA: TGTGCCAGCAGCTTCCTGAGGGCGTCAAAATGGTGGGACACCATATATTTT. The entire variable domain, with the rest obtained from reference TRBV11-3 and TRBJ1-3, is as follows: EAGVVQSPRYKIIEKKQPVAFWCNPISGHNTLYWYLQNLGQGPELLIRYENEEAVDDSQLPKDRFSAERLKGVDSTLKIQPAELGDSAVYLCASSFLRASKWWDTIYFGEGSWLTVV.

This clonotype turned up a few times. Sequence at one end of the junction differs from germline and may be a read error. The chain has TRBV7-6 and TRBJ2-7, with 7 bases aligning to TRBD1. Germline assignment: CDR1 SGHVS and CDR2 FNYEAQ. The CDR3 loop spans 12 amino acids. CDR3 coding DNA: TGTGCCAGCAGCCAGTGGGGACAGCAATATTCCTTC. As protein: CASSQWGQQYSF.

This clonotype came up many times. The chain has TRBV27 and TRBJ1-5; D possibly corresponds to TRBD1 (5 bases). The CDR3 runs to 18 residues. Germline lookup yields CDR1 MNHEY and CDR2 SMNVEV (reference sequence). Trimming cost V 5 bases and J 6 bases, with 26 bases left between them. CDR3 nucleotides: TGTGCCAGCAGTGCCGGGCTGGCGGGGCCACGGCGCGCTCAGCCCCAGCATTTT. It is translated as CASSAGLAGPRRAQPQHF.

This clonotype was picked up a small number of times. The chain uses TRBV20-1 and TRBJ2-7; unclear D gene. The V end was cut by 5 bases, the J end by 4 bases, with 9 bases between. The CDR3 contains 11 residues. CDR1 and CDR2 (germline): DFQATT, SNEGSKA (reference sequence). CDR3 DNA sequence: TGCAGTGCTCCACTCGGTTACGAGCAGTACTTC. Amino acids: CSAPLGYEQYF.

This chain links TRBV29-1 with TRBJ1-4; tentatively, D is TRBD1 (5 bases). The germline V gene has CDR1 SQVTM and CDR2 ANQGSEA. Trimming pared 4 bases from V and 7 bases from J, leaving 10 bases between. CDR3 size: 12 residues. CDR3: CSVGQTFEKLFF. The CDR3 DNA reads as TGCAGCGTTGGACAGACGTTTGAAAAACTGTTTTTT.

This clonotype was detected ten times or more. The chain recombines TRBV20-1 with TRBJ2-1, with 9 nucleotides matching TRBD2. Germline CDR1 is DFQATT and CDR2 is SNEGSKA (reference sequence). The junction had 7 bases not matched to a gene; V was cut back by 5 bases and J by 2 bases. The CDR3 runs 15 residues. The CDR3 sequence is CSADKREVAYNEQFF. CDR3 DNA sequence: TGCAGTGCTGATAAGCGGGAGGTCGCCTACAATGAGCAGTTCTTC.

This clonotype appeared many times. The DNA for the CDR3 is TGTGCCATCAGTGACCAGGGGCAGGAGCAGTACTTC. This encodes CAISDQGQEQYF. V usage is TRBV10-3 and J usage is TRBJ2-7; weak D call: TRBD1 (6 bases). The CDR3 is 12 residues long. The V gene's germline CDR1 is ENHRY and CDR2 SYGVKD. The V and J ends lost 3 bases and 7 bases respectively, with 10 bases between them.

CDR3 DNA: TGTGCCAGCAGTGGGGACAGAAGCGTCCAGCCCCAGCATTTT. Its protein product is CASSGDRSVQPQHF. The V gene is TRBV12-3 or TRBV12-4, the J gene TRBJ1-5, with 7 bases that match TRBD1. The junction had 8 bases not matched to a gene; V was cut back by 5 bases and J by 7 bases. The length of the CDR3 is 14 residues.